These T cell receptor beta chains were read from a single sample in a study of CD8+CD57+ T cells in acquired aplastic anemia. TCRdb passed the reads through MiXCR, listing each CDR3 protein once. The sample shows about 260,000 distinct CDR3 sequences, roughly 82% of them seen only once. Sequencing input: sorted CD4+, CD8+, or CD8+CD57+ T cells (not recorded which) from PBMCs. The receptor set was obtained from a human donor with aplastic anemia. CDR3s leave out the opening cysteine and the closing phenylalanine or tryptophan.

j_gene,v_gene,CDR3aa
TRBJ1-2,TRBV9,ASSAIPARLGIGCT
TRBJ2-7,TRBV2,ASSHGGEQY
TRBJ1-1,TRBV19,ASSIGSEAF
TRBJ1-1,TRBV10-2,ASLVRGSGAF
TRBJ2-1,TRBV7-9,ASRLVCSVNTYNEQF
TRBJ1-5,TRBV11-1,ASSVEFTNQPQH
TRBJ2-5,TRBV2,ASSLVGRNETQY
TRBJ2-1,TRBV24-1,ATGTSGGSDEQF
TRBJ1-6,TRBV12-5,ASGPRTGGTPLH
TRBJ2-6,TRBV7-2,ASSLGGTGANVLT
TRBJ1-5,TRBV7-2,ASSIEQGAVQPQH
TRBJ2-3,TRBV7-3,ASSLPGGGTEAY
TRBJ2-3,TRBV7-9,ASSDGGQGTDTQY
TRBJ2-3,TRBV2,ASGDGGTDTSS
TRBJ2-1,TRBV7-2,ASSLDQTGNTKAQF
TRBJ2-5,TRBV7-2,ASSLTGGADYTYY
TRBJ2-1,TRBV11-2,ASSWGGGGSLS
TRBJ2-7,TRBV7-8,ASSEVVTDEQD
TRBJ2-1,TRBV24-1,ATSAGDTGEQF
TRBJ1-2,TRBV7-6,ASSPIGRDASAYT
TRBJ2-5,TRBV2,ASSGGGGRVGETQY
TRBJ1-1,TRBV7-8,ASRVRGQNTEAF
TRBJ2-7,TRBV5-1,ASSQGDGNEY
TRBJ2-1,TRBV6-5,ASSDRGPYNEQF
TRBJ1-1,TRBV7-9,ASSLVPGEQFFGF
TRBJ1-2,TRBV7-8,ASSLADGAVEHGYT
TRBJ1-5,TRBV7-9,ASSPVGSGSSEPQH
TRBJ2-7,TRBV7-3,ASSLSGTGANVLY
TRBJ2-3,TRBV7-9,ASSFARSGGIQY
TRBJ1-1,TRBV6-1,ASRDRENTEAF
TRBJ2-1,TRBV5-4,ASSRTSGNEQF
TRBJ1-4,TRBV20-1,SAIGGDEKLF
TRBJ1-5,TRBV7-8,ASSLAGGPGTQSQH
TRBJ2-3,TRBV7-4,ASSADSDTQY
TRBJ2-2,TRBV9,ASSAPLDTGELF
TRBJ2-3,TRBV9,ASSDGDRERGN
TRBJ2-7,TRBV7-9,ASSESPYEQYFG
TRBJ2-3,TRBV24-1,ATSDLGTNTQY
TRBJ2-7,TRBV7-3,ATSCRGRPDTQY
TRBJ1-5,TRBV19,ASSIVADLGTQH
TRBJ2-3,TRBV7-6,ASSLGGGPSYQQ
TRBJ2-3,TRBV7-9,ASSLARAGDTDN
TRBJ1-1,TRBV7-3,ASSLNGGEAL
TRBJ1-2,TRBV12-3/TRBV12-4,ASRGQGYGYT
TRBJ2-3,TRBV7-8,ASSLAGGRDTQHY
TRBJ2-1,TRBV2,ASAGADAQF
NA,TRBV7-9,ASSTKGSGNRQY
TRBJ1-1,TRBV7-3,ASSSNLTWSATPF